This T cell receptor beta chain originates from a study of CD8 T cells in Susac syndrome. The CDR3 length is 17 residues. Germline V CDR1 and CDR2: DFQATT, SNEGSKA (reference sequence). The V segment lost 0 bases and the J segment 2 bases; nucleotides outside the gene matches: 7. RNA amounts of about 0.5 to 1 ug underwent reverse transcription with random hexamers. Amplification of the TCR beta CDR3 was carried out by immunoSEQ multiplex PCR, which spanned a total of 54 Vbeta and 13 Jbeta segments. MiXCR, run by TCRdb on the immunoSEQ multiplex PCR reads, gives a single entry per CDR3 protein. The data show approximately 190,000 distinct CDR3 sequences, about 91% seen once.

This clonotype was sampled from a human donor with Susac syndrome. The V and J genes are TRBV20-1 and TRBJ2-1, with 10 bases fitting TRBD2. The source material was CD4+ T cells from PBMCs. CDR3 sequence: CSARDTSGNRAYNEQFF. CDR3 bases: TGCAGTGCTAGAGATACTAGCGGGAACAGAGCCTACAATGAGCAGTTCTTC.